These 10 T cell receptor beta chains originate from one sample sequenced in a study of blood T cells in healthy people across ages. Using a J-beta primer mix together with a sample-barcoded 5' primer, a second PCR was run for roughly 6 to 12 cycles. MiXCR, run by TCRdb on the 5' RACE reads, gives a single entry per CDR3 protein. The sample lists 1.6 million or so distinct CDR3 sequences; about 35% were seen once. Input material: blood. All receptors come from a woman aged 25 to 45 in good health.

The sample holds a few counts of this clonotype. The rearrangement uses TRBV9 and TRBJ2-3; D remains ambiguous. Per the germline V gene, CDR1 is SGDLS and CDR2 is YYNGEE. The V and J ends lost 0 bases and 2 bases respectively, with 7 bases between them. The CDR3 loop spans 14 amino acids. The CDR3 loop is CASSVGAFTDTQYF. DNA for the CDR3: TGTGCCAGCAGCGTAGGAGCTTTCACAGATACGCAGTATTTT. The variable domain in full, completed from reference TRBV9 and TRBJ2-3, reads DSGVTQTPKHLITATGQRVTLRCSPRSGDLSVYWYQQSLDQGLQFLIQYYNGEERAKGNILERFSAQQFPDLHSELNLSSLELGDSALYFCASSVGAFTDTQYFGPGTRLTVL.

The genes are TRBV28 and TRBJ1-4; maybe TRBD1 (6 bases). The V end was cut by 3 bases, the J end by 14 bases, with 19 bases between. Germline assignment: CDR1 MDHEN and CDR2 SYDVKM. The CDR3 sequence is 14 residues long. CDR3 amino acids: CASSLGDRPLGLFF. CDR3 in DNA: TGTGCCAGCAGTTTGGGAGACAGGCCCCTGGGGCTGTTTTTT.

The V call is TRBV5-1, the J call TRBJ2-1, with 9 bases fitting TRBD2. Looked up from germline, CDR1 is SGHRS and CDR2 is YFSETQ. V was clipped by 3 bases and J by 4 bases; unmatched bases: 8. The CDR3 spans 16 residues. This CDR3 reads CASSWDGLAQYNEQFF. As DNA, the CDR3 is TGCGCCAGCAGCTGGGACGGACTAGCGCAATACAATGAGCAGTTCTTC.

The CDR3 loop is CASSLVVITAGPRNEQFF. As DNA, the CDR3 is TGTGCCAGCAGCTTAGTAGTGATTACGGCGGGACCACGCAATGAGCAGTTCTTC. This chain connects TRBV7-9 to TRBJ2-1; tentatively, D is TRBD2 (6 bases). The V and J ends lost 1 base and 6 bases respectively, with 22 bases between them. The germline V gene has CDR1 SEHNR and CDR2 FQNEAQ (reference sequence). The CDR3 runs 18 residues.

J is TRBJ1-2 and V is TRBV7-9; 11 nucleotides agree with TRBD1. The CDR3 has 16 residues. Germline V gene data show CDR1 as SEHNR and CDR2 as FQNEAQ (reference sequence). Trimming cost V 5 bases and J 0 bases; bases outside gene matches: 5. CDR3 residues: CASSRTGGFANYGYTF. The CDR3, as DNA: TGTGCCAGCAGCCGGACAGGGGGCTTCGCTAACTATGGCTACACCTTC.

This clonotype was found a few times. V and J are TRBV6-4 and TRBJ2-4; 10 nucleotides match TRBD2. After removal of 0 bases from V and 3 bases from J, the junction contained 5 bases not matched to a gene. This CDR3 is 17 amino acids long. Germline-derived CDR1 and CDR2 are MRHNA and SNTAGT. The CDR3 DNA follows: TGTGCCAGCAGTGACTCTAGAGGGACTAGCGACAAAAACATTCAGTACTTC. Residues: CASSDSRGTSDKNIQYF.

The chain is built from TRBV20-1 and TRBJ2-7; 11 nucleotides match TRBD2. V trimming: 4 bases; J trimming: 5 bases; junction bases outside the gene matches: 7. This CDR3 comprises 14 residues. The V gene's germline CDR1 is DFQATT and CDR2 SNEGSKA (reference sequence). The CDR3 DNA reads as TGCAGTGCTATTAGCGGGGGGGGTCTCAACGAGCAGTACTTC. Protein product: CSAISGGGLNEQYF.

As concerns this clonotype: This may stem from a read error, because a much larger clone lies one nucleotide away. The genes are TRBV29-1 and TRBJ2-6; D may match TRBD1 or TRBD2 (5 bases each). CDR1 is SQVTM and CDR2 is ANQGSEA in the germline V gene. The CDR3 has 14 residues. The CDR3 coding sequence is TGCAGCGTTGCAGGGACCTCTGGGGCCAACGTCCGGACTTTC. It codes for CSVAGTSGANVRTF.

This clonotype occurred many times. The chain uses TRBV20-1 and TRBJ2-5; D gene unclear. V gave up 2 bases and J gave up 3 bases, with 1 base separating them. The CDR3 totals 10 residues. CDR1 and CDR2 (germline): DFQATT, SNEGSKA (reference sequence). The CDR3 spells CSARKETQYF. DNA of the CDR3: TGCAGTGCTAGAAAAGAGACCCAGTACTTC.

The rearrangement joins TRBV4-1 to TRBJ2-2; possibly TRBD2 for D (6 bases). The V end lost 4 bases, the J end lost 5 bases, and 14 bases lay between the germline ends. Germline V gene data show CDR1 as MGHRA and CDR2 as YSYEKL. The CDR3 runs to 15 residues. The CDR3: CASSRGGLLTGELFF. CDR3 DNA sequence: TGCGCCAGCAGCCGAGGAGGACTACTAACCGGGGAGCTGTTTTTT.